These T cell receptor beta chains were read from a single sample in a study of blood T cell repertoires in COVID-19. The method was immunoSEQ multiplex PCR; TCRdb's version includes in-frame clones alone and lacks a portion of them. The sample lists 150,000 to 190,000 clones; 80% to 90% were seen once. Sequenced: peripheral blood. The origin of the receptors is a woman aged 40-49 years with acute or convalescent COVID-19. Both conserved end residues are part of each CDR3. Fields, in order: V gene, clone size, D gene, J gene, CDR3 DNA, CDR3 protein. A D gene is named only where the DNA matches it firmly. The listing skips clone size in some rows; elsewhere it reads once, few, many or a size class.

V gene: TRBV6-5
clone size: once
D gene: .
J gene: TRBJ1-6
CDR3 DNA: TGTGCCGCCAGGCAGACAAATTCACCCCTCCACTTT
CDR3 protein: CAARQTNSPLHF

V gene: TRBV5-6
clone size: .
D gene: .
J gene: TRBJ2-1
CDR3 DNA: TGTGCCAGCAGCCATGGTAGCGATGAGCAGTTCTTC
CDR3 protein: CASSHGSDEQFF

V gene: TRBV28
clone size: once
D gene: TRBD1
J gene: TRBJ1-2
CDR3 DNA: TGTGCCAGCAGTTCACCCATACAGGGGGCTAACTATGGCTACACCTTC
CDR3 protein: CASSSPIQGANYGYTF

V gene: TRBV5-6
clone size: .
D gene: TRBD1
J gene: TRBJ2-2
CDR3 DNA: TGTGCCAGCAGCCGCCGGGACAGGGGCCCCGGGGAGCTGTTTTTT
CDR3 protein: CASSRRDRGPGELFF

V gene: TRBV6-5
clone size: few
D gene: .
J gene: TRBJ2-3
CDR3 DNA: TGTGCCAGCAGCCAGGCCGTCACCAGCACAGATACGCAGTATTTT
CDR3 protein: CASSQAVTSTDTQYF

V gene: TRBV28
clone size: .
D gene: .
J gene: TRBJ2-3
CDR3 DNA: TGTGCCACCCTTGCGTACCCAGTGAGGGCAGATACGCAGTATTTT
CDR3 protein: CATLAYPVRADTQYF

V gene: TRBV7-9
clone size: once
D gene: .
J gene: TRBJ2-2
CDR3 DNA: TGTGCCAGTACAGGGTTTGGTGACACCGGGGAGCTGTTTTTT
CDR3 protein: CASTGFGDTGELFF

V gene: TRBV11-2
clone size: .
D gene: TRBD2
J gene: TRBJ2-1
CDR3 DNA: TGTGCCAGCAGCCCGCGGACTAGCGGGGTGGACAATGAGCAGTTCTTC
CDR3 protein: CASSPRTSGVDNEQFF

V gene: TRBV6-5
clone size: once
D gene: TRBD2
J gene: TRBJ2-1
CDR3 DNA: TGTGCCAGCAGTTACTTGGGACTAGCGGGATACAATGAGCAGTTCTTC
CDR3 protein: CASSYLGLAGYNEQFF

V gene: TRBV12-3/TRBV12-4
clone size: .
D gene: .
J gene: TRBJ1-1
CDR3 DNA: TGTGCCAGCAAACGGGGGGCTATCACTGAAGCTTTCTTT
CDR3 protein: CASKRGAITEAFF

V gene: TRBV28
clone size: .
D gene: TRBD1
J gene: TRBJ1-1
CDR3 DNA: TGTGCCAGCAGAGTCGGTACAGGGGACACTGAAGCTTTCTTT
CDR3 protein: CASRVGTGDTEAFF

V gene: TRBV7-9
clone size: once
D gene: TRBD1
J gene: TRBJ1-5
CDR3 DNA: TGTGCCAGCAGTTCAGACAGGGACTATCAGCCCCAGCATTTT
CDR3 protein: CASSSDRDYQPQHF

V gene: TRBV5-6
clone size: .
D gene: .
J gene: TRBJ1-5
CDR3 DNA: TGTGCCAGCAGCTTCAGGGGAAGCAATCAGCCCCAGCATTTT
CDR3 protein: CASSFRGSNQPQHF

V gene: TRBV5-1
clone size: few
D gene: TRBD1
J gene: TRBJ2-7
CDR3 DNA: TGCGCCAGCAGCTTCCTCACGCAGGGGGTTTACGAGCAGTACTTC
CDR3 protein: CASSFLTQGVYEQYF

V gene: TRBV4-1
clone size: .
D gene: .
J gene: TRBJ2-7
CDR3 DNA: TGCGCCAGCAGCCAACAGCTGACAGGCCAAACCTACGAGCAGTACTTC
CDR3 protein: CASSQQLTGQTYEQYF

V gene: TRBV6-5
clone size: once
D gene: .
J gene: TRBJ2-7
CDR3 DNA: TGTGCCAGCAGATCTGGTGGCAACTCCTACGAGCAGTACTTC
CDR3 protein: CASRSGGNSYEQYF

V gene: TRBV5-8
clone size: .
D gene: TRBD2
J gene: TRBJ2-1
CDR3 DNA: TGTGCCAGCAGCACCCAATTAGGGAGGGCCTCCTACAATGAGCAGTTCTTC
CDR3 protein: CASSTQLGRASYNEQFF

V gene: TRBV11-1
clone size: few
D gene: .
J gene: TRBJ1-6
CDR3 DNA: TGTGCCAGCAGCTACCGAAGGGAGGAGTCACCCCTCCACTTT
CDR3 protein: CASSYRREESPLHF

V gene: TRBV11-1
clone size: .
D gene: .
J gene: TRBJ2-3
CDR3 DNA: TGTGCCAGCAGCTTAGAGGAGGGAACAGATACGCAGTATTTT
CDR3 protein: CASSLEEGTDTQYF

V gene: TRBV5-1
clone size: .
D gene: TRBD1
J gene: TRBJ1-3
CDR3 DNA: TGCGCCAGCAGCTCATTCCGGGACAGTTATCACTCTGGAAACACCATATATTTT
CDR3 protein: CASSSFRDSYHSGNTIYF

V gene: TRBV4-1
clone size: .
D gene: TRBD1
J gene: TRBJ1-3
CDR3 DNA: TGCGCCAGCAGCCTAGACAGGGGAGCTGGAAACACCATATATTTT
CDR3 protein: CASSLDRGAGNTIYF

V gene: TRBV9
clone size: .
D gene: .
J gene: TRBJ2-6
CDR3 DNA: TGTGCCAGCAGCGTAGGTTTCGGCTCTGGGGCCAACGTCCTGACTTTC
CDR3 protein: CASSVGFGSGANVLTF

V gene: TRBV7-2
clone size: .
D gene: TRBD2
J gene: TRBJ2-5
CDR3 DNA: TGTGCCAGCAGCTTGATCCCTAGCGGGAGTGGAGAGACCCAGTACTTC
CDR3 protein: CASSLIPSGSGETQYF

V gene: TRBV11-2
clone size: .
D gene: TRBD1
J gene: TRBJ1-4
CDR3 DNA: TGTGCCAGCACCCAGGGGGCAAAGGAAAAACTGTTTTTT
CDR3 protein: CASTQGAKEKLFF

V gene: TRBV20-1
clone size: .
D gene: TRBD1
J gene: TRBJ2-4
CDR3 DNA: TGCAGTGCTAGTCAGGGGGCCTACAACATTCAGTACTTC
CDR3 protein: CSASQGAYNIQYF

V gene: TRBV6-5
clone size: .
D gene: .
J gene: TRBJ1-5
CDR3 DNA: TGTGCCAGCAACGCAGGAGGGGACAATCAGCCCCAGCATTTT
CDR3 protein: CASNAGGDNQPQHF

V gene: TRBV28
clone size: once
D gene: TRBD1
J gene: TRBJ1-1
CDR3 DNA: TGTGCCAGCAAAGAGACAGGGGTCCACACTGAAGCTTTCTTT
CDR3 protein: CASKETGVHTEAFF

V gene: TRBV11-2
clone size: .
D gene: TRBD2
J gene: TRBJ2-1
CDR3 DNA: TGTGCCAGCAGCCCCCCCGGTGCGGGGGGGTACAATGAGCAGTTCTTC
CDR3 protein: CASSPPGAGGYNEQFF

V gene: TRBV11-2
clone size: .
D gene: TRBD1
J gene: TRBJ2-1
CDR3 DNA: TGTGCCAGCAGCTCGTCCGGGACAGGGTTTCATGAGCAGTTCTTC
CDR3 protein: CASSSSGTGFHEQFF

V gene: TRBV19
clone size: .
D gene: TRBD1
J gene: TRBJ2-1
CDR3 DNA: TGTGCCAGTAGTATGGAGGGACAGGGTATCAATGAGCAGTTCTTC
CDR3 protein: CASSMEGQGINEQFF

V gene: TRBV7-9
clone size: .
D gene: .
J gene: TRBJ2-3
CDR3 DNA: TGTGCCAGCAGACACCGGGAGCCCGAGGCCCGCACAGATACGCAGTATTTT
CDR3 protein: CASRHREPEARTDTQYF

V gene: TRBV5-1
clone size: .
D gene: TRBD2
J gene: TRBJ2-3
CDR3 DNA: TGCGCCAGCAGCTTAAGTTTTGGGACTAGCGGGGGGCCCACAGATACGCAGTATTTT
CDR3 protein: CASSLSFGTSGGPTDTQYF

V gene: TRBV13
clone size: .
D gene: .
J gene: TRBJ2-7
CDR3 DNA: TGTGCCAGCTCTTTAGCGGAGTCCTACGAGCAGTACTTC
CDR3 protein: CASSLAESYEQYF

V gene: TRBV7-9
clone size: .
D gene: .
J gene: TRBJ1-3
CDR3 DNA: TGTGCCAGCAGCCCAGTAACCAGCTCTGGAAACACCATATATTTT
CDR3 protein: CASSPVTSSGNTIYF

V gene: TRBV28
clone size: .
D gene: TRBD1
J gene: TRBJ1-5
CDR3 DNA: TGTGCCAGCAGTTTCTCTACGTGGACAGGCCGGTTGAATCAGTCCCAGCATTTT
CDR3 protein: CASSFSTWTGRLNQSQHF

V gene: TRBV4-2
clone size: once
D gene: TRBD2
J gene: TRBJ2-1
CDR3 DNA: TGTGCCAGCAGCCAAACTAGCGGGAGGAGCGCGGTTGAGCAGTTCTTC
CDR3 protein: CASSQTSGRSAVEQFF

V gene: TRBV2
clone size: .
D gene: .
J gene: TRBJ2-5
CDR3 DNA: TGTGCCAGCATCCTAGGGGTCCGTAGGGACAAGGCTACCCAGTACTTC
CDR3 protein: CASILGVRRDKATQYF

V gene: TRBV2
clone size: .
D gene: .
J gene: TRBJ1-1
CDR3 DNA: TGTGCCAGCAACTCCCTACAGGATGACACTGAAGCTTTCTTT
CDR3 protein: CASNSLQDDTEAFF

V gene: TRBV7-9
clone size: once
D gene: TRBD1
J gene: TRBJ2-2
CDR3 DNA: TGTGCCAGCAGCTCCCCCACAGGGGCCTACATACCGAACACCGGGGAGCTGTTTTTT
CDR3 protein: CASSSPTGAYIPNTGELFF

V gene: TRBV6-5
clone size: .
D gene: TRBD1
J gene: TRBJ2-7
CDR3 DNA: TGTGCCAGCAGGGTTACAGGGGTGTCTTCCTACGAGCAGTACTTC
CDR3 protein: CASRVTGVSSYEQYF

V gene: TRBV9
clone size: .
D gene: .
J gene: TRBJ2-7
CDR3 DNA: TGTGCCAGCAGCGTTGGTACTAACTCCTACGAGCAGTACTTC
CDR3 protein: CASSVGTNSYEQYF

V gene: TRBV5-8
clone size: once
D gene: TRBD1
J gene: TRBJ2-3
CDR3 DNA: TGTGCCAGCAGCCCAGGGACAGGGGGGACAGATACGCAGTATTTT
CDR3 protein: CASSPGTGGTDTQYF

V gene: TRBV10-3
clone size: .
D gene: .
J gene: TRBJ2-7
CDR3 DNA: TGTGCCATCAGCAGTTTCAGGGACTCCTACGAGCAGTACTTC
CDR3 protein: CAISSFRDSYEQYF

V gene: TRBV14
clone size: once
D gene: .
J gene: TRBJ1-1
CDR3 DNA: TGTGCCAGCAGCCCCGATCCAGGGATAGTCACTGAAGCTTTCTTT
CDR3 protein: CASSPDPGIVTEAFF

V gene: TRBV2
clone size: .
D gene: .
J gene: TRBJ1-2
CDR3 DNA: TGTGCCAGCATATCAGGGGACGGAAACTATGGCTACACCTTC
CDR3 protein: CASISGDGNYGYTF

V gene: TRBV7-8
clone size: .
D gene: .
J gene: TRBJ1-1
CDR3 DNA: TGTGCCAGCACCAAAAGCGGGGGGCCCTACGTAGAAGCTTTCTTT
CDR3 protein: CASTKSGGPYVEAFF

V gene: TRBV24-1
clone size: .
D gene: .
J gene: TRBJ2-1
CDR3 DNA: TGTGCCACCAGTGATTCCTCCCGGGGTGAGCAGTTCTTC
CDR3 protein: CATSDSSRGEQFF

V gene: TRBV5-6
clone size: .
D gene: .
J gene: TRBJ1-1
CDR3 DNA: TGTGCCAGCAGCTTGGACAGGGTCAGCACTGAAGCTTTCTTT
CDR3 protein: CASSLDRVSTEAFF